Each of the 13 T cell receptor beta chains below was sequenced from the same sample in a study of human CD4 T cells and Enterobacteriaceae. The memory gate held CD4+ cells that were not CD45RA+CCR7+CD95- naive cells, over 98% pure. TCRdb keeps only in-frame clones here, not all; method: immunoSEQ multiplex PCR. In the table there are around 26,000 clones, more than 80% of which are singletons. Sequences were obtained from memory CD4+ T cells from blood. The receptors were sampled from a human donor in good health.

This chain uses TRBV30 with TRBJ1-5, with TRBD1 as a possible D gene (5 bases). There are 13 residues in the CDR3. The germline CDR1 and CDR2 sequences are GTSNPN and SVGIG (reference sequence). V lost 1 base, J lost 5 bases, and 9 bases lay in between. CDR3 region: CAWSGQGDQPQHF. DNA for the CDR3: TGTGCCTGGAGTGGTCAGGGCGATCAGCCCCAGCATTTT.

V is TRBV9 and J is TRBJ2-1; 13 bases are a match to TRBD2. V gave up 2 bases and J gave up 4 bases; unmatched junction bases: 9. Germline loops: CDR1 SGDLS, CDR2 YYNGEE. The CDR3 spans 18 residues. CDR3 sequence (DNA): TGTGCCAGCAGCGTCTTCTCCGGGACTAGCGGGACTTACAATGAGCAGTTCTTC. This translates into CASSVFSGTSGTYNEQFF.

This chain links TRBV2 with TRBJ1-5; D is perhaps TRBD1 (6 bases). CDR1 is SNHLY, CDR2 FYNNEI, per germline. V lost 6 bases and J 0 bases, leaving 9 bases between the germline ends. The CDR3 covers 14 residues. The CDR3 here is CASRRTDSNQPQHF. In DNA form, the CDR3 reads TGTGCCAGCAGGAGGACAGATAGCAATCAGCCCCAGCATTTT.

The rearrangement joins TRBV11-2 to TRBJ1-4, with D possibly TRBD1 on 6 matching bases. The CDR3 spans 15 residues. Trimming stripped 5 bases from V and 3 bases from J, with 13 bases between. CDR1 SGHAT and CDR2 FQNNGV come from the germline V gene. The CDR3 DNA sequence: TGTGCCAGCAGCGAATCAGGGGCCTCTAATGAAAAACTGTTTTTT. Its translation is CASSESGASNEKLFF.

The CDR3 sequence is CASTPRSPPFF. The CDR3 coding sequence is TGTGCCAGCACGCCTCGAAGCCCCCCGTTCTTC. The chain employs TRBV7-2 and TRBJ2-1, with D unclear. Deletions cut 7 bases from V and 15 bases from J, with 16 bases between. This CDR3 is 11 amino acids long. Germline CDR1 is SGHTA and CDR2 is FQGNSA.

The chain combines TRBV2 with TRBJ2-1; D is ambiguous. Germline V gives CDR1 SNHLY, CDR2 FYNNEI. The CDR3 sequence is 12 residues long. V lost 2 bases and J lost 10, with 9 bases in between. CDR3 nucleotide sequence: TGTGCCAGCAGTGAAAGTATCAGCGAGCAGTTCTTC. Encoded protein: CASSESISEQFF. The variable domain in full, with the rest retrieved from reference TRBV2 and TRBJ2-1, is EPEVTQTPSHQVTQMGQEVILRCVPISNHLYFYWYRQILGQKVEFLVSFYNNEISEKSEIFDDQFSVERPDGSNFTLKIRSTKLEDSAMYFCASSESISEQFFGPGTRLTVL.

This chain uses TRBV28 with TRBJ2-5; possible D gene TRBD2, 5 bases. Germline values: CDR1 MDHEN, CDR2 SYDVKM. The CDR3 length is 15 residues. The ends were cut back, 6 bases at V and 4 bases at J, with 18 bases in the middle. The CDR3 DNA sequence: TGTGCCAGCAGCCCCCCGGGAAAAGGGCTAGAGACCCAGTACTTC. It is translated as CASSPPGKGLETQYF.

The chain uses TRBV6-5 and TRBJ2-7, with D perhaps matching TRBD1 (6 bases). Per the germline V gene, CDR1 is MNHEY and CDR2 is SVGAGI. This CDR3 is 13 amino acids long. The V end lost 7 bases, the J end lost 0 bases, and 10 bases lay between the germline ends. For the CDR3, the DNA is TGTGCCAGCACTCCGGGACACTCCTACGAGCAGTACTTC. Amino acids: CASTPGHSYEQYF.

CDR3: CASRSGAYNSPLHF. CDR3 nucleotides: TGCGCCAGCAGATCGGGGGCGTATAATTCACCCCTCCACTTT. This sequence joins TRBV10-2 and TRBJ1-6; D may be TRBD1 (6 bases). Germline loops: CDR1 WSHSY, CDR2 SAAADI. Trimming took 6 bases from V and 4 from J, leaving 10 bases between them. The CDR3 extends over 14 amino acids.

The rearrangement uses TRBV7-9 and TRBJ1-1; D call uncertain. In germline, CDR1 is SEHNR, CDR2 FQNEAQ (reference sequence). The V gene lost 4 bases and the J gene lost 10 bases, with 13 bases spanning the gap. The CDR3 contains 12 residues. CDR3 in amino acids: CASSSRSLGAFF. CDR3 sequence (DNA): TGTGCCAGCAGCTCCCGGTCCTTAGGAGCTTTCTTT.

The chain uses TRBV6-6 and TRBJ1-2, with 8 bases aligning to TRBD1. Germline loops: CDR1 MNHNY, CDR2 SVGAGI (reference sequence). Trimming cost V 6 bases and J 7 bases; bases outside gene matches: 10. The CDR3 has 14 residues. The CDR3: CASSTGGSPSGYTF. CDR3 DNA: TGTGCCAGCAGCACAGGGGGATCCCCCTCTGGCTACACCTTC.

This rearrangement joins TRBV18 to TRBJ2-1, with D perhaps being TRBD1 or TRBD2 (5 bases each). Trimming stripped 4 bases from V and 10 bases from J, with 14 bases between. The CDR3 is 13 amino acids. The germline V gene has CDR1 KGHSH and CDR2 LQKENI. CDR3 sequence: CASSREGYSEQFF. The DNA of the CDR3 is TGTGCCAGCTCACGAGAGGGGTACAGCGAGCAGTTCTTC. The complete variable domain, with remaining parts taken from reference TRBV18 and TRBJ2-1, reads NAGVMQNPRHLVRRRGQEARLRCSPMKGHSHVYWYRQLPEEGLKFMVYLQKENIIDESGMPKERFSAEFPKEGPSILRIQQVVRGDSAAYFCASSREGYSEQFFGPGTRLTVL.

This chain joins TRBV7-2 and TRBJ2-3; D ambiguous. CDR3 size: 11 residues. The V end lost 5 bases, the J end lost 2 bases, and 2 bases lay between the germline ends. Germline V gene lookup returns CDR1 SGHTA and CDR2 FQGNSA. The CDR3 coding sequence is TGTGCCAGCAGCGACACAGATACGCAGTATTTT. As protein: CASSDTDTQYF. Variable domain in full (rest from reference TRBV7-2 and TRBJ2-3): GAGVSQSPSNKVTEKGKDVELRCDPISGHTALYWYRQSLGQGLEFLIYFQGNSAPDKSGLPSDRFSAERTGGSVSTLTIQRTQQEDSAVYLCASSDTDTQYFGPGTRLTVL.